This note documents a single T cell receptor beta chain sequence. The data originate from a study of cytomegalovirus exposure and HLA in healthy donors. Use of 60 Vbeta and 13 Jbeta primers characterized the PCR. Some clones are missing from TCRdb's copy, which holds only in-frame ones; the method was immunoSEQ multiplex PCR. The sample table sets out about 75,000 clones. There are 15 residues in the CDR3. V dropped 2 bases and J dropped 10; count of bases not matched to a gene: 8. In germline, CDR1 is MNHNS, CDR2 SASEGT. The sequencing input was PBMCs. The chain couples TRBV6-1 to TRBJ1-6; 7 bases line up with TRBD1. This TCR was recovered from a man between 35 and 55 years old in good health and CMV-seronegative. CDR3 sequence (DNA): TGTGCCAGCAGTGAACTAGACAGGGACCGCTCACCCCTCCACTTT. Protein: CASSELDRDRSPLHF.